What follows is one T cell receptor (beta chain) and its context. Its antigen is as yet unknown. The germline V gene has CDR1 SEHNR and CDR2 FQNEAQ (reference sequence). V dropped 5 bases and J dropped 1; count of bases not matched to a gene: 5. The CDR3 is 15 residues long. This sample is part of a study of cytomegalovirus exposure and HLA in healthy donors. Notes on the study in general: Follow-up analysis later connected one missense variant in DCLRE1C with trimming of TCR beta V- and J-genes. Near-uniform donor sequencing depth was presumed by presence/absence analyses.

In the PCR, 60 Vbeta and 13 Jbeta primers were used. The assay was immunoSEQ multiplex PCR, and TCRdb's table has in-frame clones only and misses some. The sample records around 200,000 clones, almost 75% being singletons. V gene TRBV7-9 combines with J gene TRBJ1-1; TRBD1 matches 9 bases. The sequence was obtained from a woman aged 25 to 39 in good health and CMV-seropositive. Sequenced input: PBMCs. The DNA for the CDR3 is TGTGCCAGCAGCGCCCACAGGGGGCCGAACACTGAAGCTTTCTTT. Amino acid sequence: CASSAHRGPNTEAFF.